A single sample is the source of the 21 T cell receptor beta chains below, sequenced in a study of blood T cell repertoires in COVID-19. Sequenced by immunoSEQ multiplex PCR; TCRdb stores in-frame clones only, minus some. The data contain about 64,000 clones, 78% of them singletons. The sample was peripheral blood. The receptor source for this set is a man between 60 and 75 years old with COVID-19, enrolled during active disease.

The chain has TRBV6-5 and TRBJ1-2; 8 bases are shared with TRBD1. Germline-derived CDR1 and CDR2 are MNHEY and SVGAGI. Trimming removed 6 bases from V and 4 bases from J; junction bases left unmatched: 10. The CDR3 sequence is 15 residues long. CDR3 loop: CASRQTGGDTYGYTF. The CDR3 nucleotides are TGTGCCAGCAGACAAACAGGGGGGGATACCTATGGCTACACCTTC.

This chain connects TRBV3-1 (or the pseudogene TRBV3-2) to TRBJ2-5; D is undetermined. There are 15 residues in the CDR3. V was pared by 4 bases and J by 1 base, with 13 bases between. Per germline, CDR1 LGHDT and CDR2 YNNKEL (reference sequence). The CDR3 DNA is TGTGCCAGCAGCCCCCTCGGTGGGCCCCAAGAGACCCAGTACTTC. Amino acid sequence: CASSPLGGPQETQYF.

The V and J genes are TRBV24-1 and TRBJ2-3, with TRBD2 matching 10 bases. The CDR3 has 14 residues. Germline loops: CDR1 KGHDR, CDR2 SFDVKD. Trimming cost V 4 bases and J 4 bases; bases outside gene matches: 1. The CDR3 region has the DNA TGTGCCACCAGTGAAGCGGGAGGGGCAGATACGCAGTATTTT. Protein: CATSEAGGADTQYF.

V is TRBV15 and J is TRBJ2-7, with a possible D match to TRBD2 (5 bases). Germline V gene data show CDR1 as LNHNV and CDR2 as YYDKDF (reference sequence). The ends were cut back, 4 bases at V and 6 bases at J, with 7 bases in the middle. This CDR3 is 11 amino acids long. The CDR3 loop is CATSITSEQYF. In DNA, the CDR3 is TGTGCCACCAGCATAACTAGCGAGCAGTACTTC.

The chain joins TRBV27 to TRBJ2-5, with D unclear. Trimming took 3 bases from V and 2 from J, leaving 4 bases between them. CDR1 is MNHEY and CDR2 is SMNVEV in the germline V gene (reference sequence). CDR3 size: 12 residues. The CDR3 region is CASSFYQETQYF. CDR3 DNA sequence: TGTGCCAGCAGTTTTTATCAAGAGACCCAGTACTTC.

In nucleotides, the CDR3 is TGCAGCGTTGAGGGTGCAGGGGACTATGGCTACACCTTC. Amino acid sequence: CSVEGAGDYGYTF. V usage is TRBV29-1 and J usage is TRBJ1-2, with D possibly matching TRBD1 (6 bases). CDR3 size: 13 residues. Germline CDR1 reads SQVTM; CDR2 reads ANQGSEA. Trimming took 3 bases from V and 3 from J, leaving 11 bases between them.

This clone was recorded only once. This chain connects TRBV7-9 to TRBJ1-2; possibly TRBD1 for D (5 bases). Germline V lookup: CDR1 SEHNR, CDR2 FQNEAQ (reference sequence). V lost 7 bases, J lost 2 bases, and 14 bases lay in between. The CDR3 has 14 amino acids. CDR3 sequence reads: CASTPSGDNYGYTF. CDR3 bases: TGTGCCAGCACCCCCAGCGGGGACAACTATGGCTACACCTTC.

This clone has just a few counts. The chain joins TRBV3-1 (or the pseudogene TRBV3-2) to TRBJ2-2; D remains unclear. Germline V gene lookup returns CDR1 LGHDT and CDR2 YNNKEL (reference sequence). V dropped 1 base and J dropped 0 bases, with 6 bases sitting between them. The length of the CDR3 is 15 residues. Here the CDR3 DNA reads TGTGCCAGCAGCCAAGGTCCGGCGAACACCGGGGAGCTGTTTTTT. This sequence encodes CASSQGPANTGELFF.

The V call is TRBV29-1, the J call TRBJ2-7, with D perhaps matching TRBD1 (6 bases). The germline CDR1 and CDR2 sequences are SQVTM and ANQGSEA. V lost 1 base and J lost 2, with 15 bases in between. This CDR3 has 15 amino acids. CDR3 sequence (DNA): TGCAGCGTTGAAGTTGGGGCAGGGGCCACCTACGAGCAGTACTTC. This codes for CSVEVGAGATYEQYF.

The chain is built from TRBV4-2 and TRBJ1-5; no clear D. Germline V CDR1 and CDR2: LGHNA, YNFKEQ. There are 13 residues in the CDR3. Trimming shortened V by 5 bases and J by 4 bases, and 9 bases separated the two germline ends. The CDR3: CASSISLNQPQHF. DNA for the CDR3: TGTGCCAGCAGCATCTCCCTAAATCAGCCCCAGCATTTT.

This chain links TRBV30 with TRBJ2-7; 8 nucleotides match TRBD1. The ends lost 2 bases at V and 5 bases at J; junction bases unmatched: 5. Germline V lookup: CDR1 GTSNPN, CDR2 SVGIG (reference sequence). The CDR3 has 13 amino acids. The CDR3: CAWSKGQGHEQYF. The DNA of the CDR3 is TGTGCCTGGAGTAAAGGACAGGGCCACGAGCAGTACTTC. Full variable domain (rest looked up from reference TRBV30 and TRBJ2-7): SQTIHQWPATLVQPVGSPLSLECTVEGTSNPNLYWYRQAAGRGLQLLFYSVGIGQISSEVPQNLSASRPQDRQFILSSKKLLLSDSGFYLCAWSKGQGHEQYFGPGTRLTVT.

The chain employs TRBV5-1 and TRBJ2-3; 14 positions match TRBD2. The CDR3 has 22 amino acids. V was pared by 0 bases and J by 3 bases, with 18 bases of the junction left unmatched. Germline CDR1 is SGHRS and CDR2 is YFSETQ. CDR3 region: CASSLEQTGRGLAGGRTDTQYF. As DNA, the CDR3 is TGCGCCAGCAGCTTGGAGCAGACAGGGCGAGGACTAGCGGGAGGTCGGACAGATACGCAGTATTTT.

This clone was recorded a few times. The chain links TRBV24-1 to TRBJ2-1; 8 bases are shared with TRBD1. J was trimmed by 6 bases and V by 7 bases; bases with no gene match: 10. Germline V gene lookup returns CDR1 KGHDR and CDR2 SFDVKD. The CDR3 is 15 amino acids. The DNA of the CDR3 is TGTGCCACCAGATCGACAGGGGCCCTAAGCAATGAGCAGTTCTTC. It codes for CATRSTGALSNEQFF.

J is TRBJ2-3 and V is TRBV5-6; 12 nucleotides line up with TRBD1. Germline values: CDR1 SGHDT, CDR2 YYEEEE. The V gene end was trimmed by 4 bases and the J gene end by 5 bases; junction bases not matched to a gene: 8. This CDR3 spans 16 amino acids. CDR3 in DNA: TGTGCCAGCAGCCCCCGGGACAGGGGGCGAGGAGATACGCAGTATTTT. It translates to CASSPRDRGRGDTQYF.

V and J are TRBV12-3 or TRBV12-4 and TRBJ2-3; D gene unclear. V shed 3 bases and J shed 2 bases, with 6 bases lying between them. The CDR3 is 13 amino acids. CDR3 nucleotide sequence: TGTGCCAGCAGTTTCTCCCCCACAGATACGCAGTATTTT. It specifies CASSFSPTDTQYF.

The chain recombines TRBV6-2 or TRBV6-3 with TRBJ2-1; D is perhaps TRBD2 (5 bases). This CDR3 contains 13 residues. Trimming removed 0 bases from V and 9 bases from J, with 9 bases in between. The germline CDR1 and CDR2 sequences are MNHEY and SVGEGT. The CDR3 is CASSYSGLSEQFF. CDR3 coding DNA: TGTGCCAGCAGTTACTCCGGACTCAGTGAGCAGTTCTTC.

The rearrangement joins TRBV5-1 to TRBJ2-3, with a weak D call TRBD1 (6 bases). The CDR3 is 15 amino acids. In germline, CDR1 is SGHRS, CDR2 YFSETQ. Trimming stripped 0 bases from V and 2 bases from J, with 10 bases between. The CDR3 sequence: CASSLVNRVTDTQYF. DNA of the CDR3: TGCGCCAGCAGCTTGGTTAACAGGGTCACAGATACGCAGTATTTT.

This clone was seen a handful of times. The chain uses TRBV3-1 (or the pseudogene TRBV3-2) and TRBJ2-3, with TRBD2 matching 10 bases. The CDR3 is 15 amino acids. Germline CDR1 reads LGHDT; CDR2 reads YNNKEL (reference sequence). Unmatched junction bases numbered 6, after V lost 4 bases and J lost 5 bases. Here the CDR3 reads CASSRAGGSGDTQYF. The CDR3 nucleotides are TGTGCCAGCAGCCGAGCGGGGGGGAGTGGAGATACGCAGTATTTT.

This chain uses TRBV5-4 with TRBJ1-3; D may be TRBD1 (6 bases). The V end lost 3 bases, the J end lost 0 bases, and 10 bases lay between the germline ends. The CDR3 sequence is 15 residues long. Germline V gene sequence: CDR1 SGHNT, CDR2 YYREEE (reference sequence). In nucleotides, the CDR3 is TGTGCCAGCAGCTCCGGACAGTTCTCTGGAAACACCATATATTTT. Translation gives CASSSGQFSGNTIYF.

The chain joins TRBV7-3 to TRBJ1-2, with a tentative D call TRBD1 (6 bases). Trimming pared 6 bases from V and 2 bases from J, leaving 10 bases between. The CDR3 loop spans 13 amino acids. The germline V gene encodes CDR1 SGHTA and CDR2 FQGTGA. CDR3 DNA sequence: TGTGCCAGCAGTCCCGACAGGAACTATGGCTACACCTTC. Its protein is CASSPDRNYGYTF.

The genes are TRBV6-5 and TRBJ1-3; 7 bases are shared with TRBD1. Per the germline V gene, CDR1 is MNHEY and CDR2 is SVGAGI. CDR3 size: 15 residues. V lost 5 bases, J lost 0 bases, and 4 bases stayed unmatched. The DNA for the CDR3 is TGTGCCAGCAGTATGACAGGGTCCTCTGGAAACACCATATATTTT. It codes for CASSMTGSSGNTIYF.